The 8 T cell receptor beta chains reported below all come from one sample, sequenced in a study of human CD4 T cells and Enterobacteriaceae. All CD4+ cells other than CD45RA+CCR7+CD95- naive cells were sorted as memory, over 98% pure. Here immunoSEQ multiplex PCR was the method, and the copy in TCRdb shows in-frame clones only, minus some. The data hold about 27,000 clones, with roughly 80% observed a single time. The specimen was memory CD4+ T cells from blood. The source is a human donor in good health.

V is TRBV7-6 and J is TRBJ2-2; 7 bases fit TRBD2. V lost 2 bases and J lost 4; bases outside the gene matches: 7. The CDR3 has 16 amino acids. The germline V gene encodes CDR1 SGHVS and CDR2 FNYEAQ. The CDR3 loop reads CASSLQAGTITGELFF. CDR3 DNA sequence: TGTGCCAGCAGCTTACAAGCGGGGACGATCACCGGGGAGCTGTTTTTT.

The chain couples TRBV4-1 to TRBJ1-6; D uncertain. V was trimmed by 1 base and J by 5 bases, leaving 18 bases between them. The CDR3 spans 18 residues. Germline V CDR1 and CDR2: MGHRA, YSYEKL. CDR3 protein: CASSQVSGRPGNNSPLHF. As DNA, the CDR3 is TGCGCCAGCAGCCAAGTTTCAGGTCGTCCGGGCAATAATTCACCCCTCCACTTT.

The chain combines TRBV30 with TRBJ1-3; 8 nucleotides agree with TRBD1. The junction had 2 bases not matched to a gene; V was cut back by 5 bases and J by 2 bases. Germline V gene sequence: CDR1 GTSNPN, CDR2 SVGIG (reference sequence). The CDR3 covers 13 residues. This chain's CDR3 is CAWGQGAGNTIYF. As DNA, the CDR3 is TGTGCCTGGGGACAGGGCGCTGGAAACACCATATATTTT.

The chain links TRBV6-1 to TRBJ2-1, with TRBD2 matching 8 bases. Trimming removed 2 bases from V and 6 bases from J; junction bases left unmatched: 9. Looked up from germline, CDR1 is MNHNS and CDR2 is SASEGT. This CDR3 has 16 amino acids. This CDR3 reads CASSEMLAGIGNEQFF. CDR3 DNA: TGTGCCAGCAGTGAAATGTTAGCGGGGATAGGCAATGAGCAGTTCTTC.

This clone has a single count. In nucleotides, the CDR3 is TGCAGCGTTAGCGGGCTAGCGGGGGCCCTCACAGATACGCAGTATTTT. Translated: CSVSGLAGALTDTQYF. The J gene is TRBJ2-3, the V gene TRBV29-1, with 10 bases that match TRBD2. V trimming: 5 bases; J trimming: 2 bases; junction bases outside the gene matches: 10. CDR3 length: 16 amino acids. Germline CDR1 is SQVTM and CDR2 is ANQGSEA.

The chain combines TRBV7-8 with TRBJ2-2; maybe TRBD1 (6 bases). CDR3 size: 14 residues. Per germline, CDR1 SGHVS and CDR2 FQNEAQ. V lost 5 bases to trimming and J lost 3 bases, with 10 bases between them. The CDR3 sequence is CASSADSYTGELFF. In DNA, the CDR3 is TGTGCCAGCAGCGCGGACAGTTACACCGGGGAGCTGTTTTTT.

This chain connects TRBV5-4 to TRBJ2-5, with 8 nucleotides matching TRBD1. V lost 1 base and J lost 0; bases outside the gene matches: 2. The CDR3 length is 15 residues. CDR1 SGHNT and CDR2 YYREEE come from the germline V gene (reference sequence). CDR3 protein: CASSLYRGNQETQYF. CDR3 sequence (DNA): TGTGCCAGCAGCTTGTACAGGGGGAACCAAGAGACCCAGTACTTC.

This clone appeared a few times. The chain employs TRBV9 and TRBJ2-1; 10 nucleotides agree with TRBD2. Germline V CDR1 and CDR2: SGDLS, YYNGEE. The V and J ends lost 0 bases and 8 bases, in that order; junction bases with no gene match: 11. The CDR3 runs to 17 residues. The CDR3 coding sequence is TGTGCCAGCAGCGTAGCCAGCGGGAGGGCCTATTCCGATGAGCAGTTCTTC. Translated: CASSVASGRAYSDEQFF.